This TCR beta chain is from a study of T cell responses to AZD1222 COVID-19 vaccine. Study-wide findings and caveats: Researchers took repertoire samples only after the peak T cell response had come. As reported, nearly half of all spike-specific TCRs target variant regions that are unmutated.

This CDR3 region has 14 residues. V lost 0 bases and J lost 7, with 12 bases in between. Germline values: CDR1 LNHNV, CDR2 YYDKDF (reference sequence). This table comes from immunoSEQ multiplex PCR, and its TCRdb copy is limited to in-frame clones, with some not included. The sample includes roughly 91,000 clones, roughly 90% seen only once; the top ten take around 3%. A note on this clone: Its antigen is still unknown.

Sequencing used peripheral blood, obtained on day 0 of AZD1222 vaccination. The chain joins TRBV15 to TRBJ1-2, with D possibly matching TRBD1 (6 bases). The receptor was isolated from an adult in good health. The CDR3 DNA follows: TGTGCCACCAGCAGAGATTTGGGGGCAGGTGGCTACACCTTC. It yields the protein CATSRDLGAGGYTF. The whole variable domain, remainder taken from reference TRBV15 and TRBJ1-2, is DAMVIQNPRYQVTQFGKPVTLSCSQTLNHNVMYWYQQKSSQAPKLLFHYYDKDFNNEADTPDNFQSRRPNTSFCFLDIRSPGLGDTAMYLCATSRDLGAGGYTFGSGTRLTVV.